This is a list of T cell receptor beta chains from one sample in a study of shared clonotypes between healthy human individuals. Sequencing was performed with immunoSEQ multiplex PCR; in TCRdb, only in-frame clones are kept and a portion is missing. The data contain about 1.5 million clones, 98% of them singletons. The specimen sequenced was naive CD4+ T cells sorted from blood. The receptors derive from a man younger than 40 in good health. The CDR3 runs from the conserved cysteine through the conserved F or W. The D gene is left open where the match is weak. Clone size is shown for a subset of rows, as once, few, many or a class of expanded clone.

-	TRBV5-6	TRBD1	TRBJ1-5	TGTGCCAGCAGCTTCACAGGGGGTAGCAATCAGCCCCAGCATTTT	CASSFTGGSNQPQHF
-	TRBV5-5	-	TRBJ1-5	TGTACCAGCAGCACGGACAGATCAAATCAGCCCCAGCATTTT	CTSSTDRSNQPQHF
-	TRBV5-1	TRBD2	TRBJ2-5	TGCGCCAGCAGCTTGAGGCGGGAGGCCCTATCACAAGAGACCCAGTACTTC	CASSLRREALSQETQYF
once	TRBV7-9	-	TRBJ2-3	TGTGCCAGCACCATTCGACAGAGTACAGATACGCAGTATTTT	CASTIRQSTDTQYF
-	TRBV4-2	-	TRBJ1-1	TGTGCCAGCAGCCAAGAAGGGTTAGTGAACACTGAAGCTTTCTTT	CASSQEGLVNTEAFF
-	TRBV7-9	TRBD1	TRBJ2-7	TGTGCCAGCAGGAGAAACGGACAGGGGAACGAGCAGTACTTC	CASRRNGQGNEQYF
-	TRBV7-8	TRBD1	TRBJ1-4	TGTGCCAGCAGCTTAGGACAGGGGACCCCTAATGAAAAACTGTTTTTT	CASSLGQGTPNEKLFF
-	TRBV20-1	-	TRBJ1-2	TGCAGACCCCAGCACTATGGCTACACCTTC	CRPQHYGYTF
-	TRBV7-2	TRBD2	TRBJ2-7	TGTGCCAGCAGCTTCGAGGCTAGCGGGGCATACGAGCAGTACTTC	CASSFEASGAYEQYF
-	TRBV11-3	TRBD2	TRBJ2-1	TGTGCCAGCAGCCATGGACTAGCTCTTCACAATGAGCAGTTCTTC	CASSHGLALHNEQFF
-	TRBV5-4	TRBD2	TRBJ2-1	TGTGCCAGCAGTTTTAGCGGGAGGGCGGGCAATGAGCAGTTCTTC	CASSFSGRAGNEQFF
once	TRBV7-9	TRBD2	TRBJ2-3	TGTGCCAGCAGCGGGCGACTAGCGGTTAGCACAGATACGCAGTATTTT	CASSGRLAVSTDTQYF
-	TRBV7-8	-	TRBJ2-7	TGTGCCAGCAGCTTAGCCTCGATAAGATTGTACGAGCAGTACTTC	CASSLASIRLYEQYF
-	TRBV7-3	-	TRBJ2-6	TGTGCCAGCAGCTTAGAGGGGTGGCGCTCTGGGGCCAACGTCCTGACTTTC	CASSLEGWRSGANVLTF
-	TRBV6-6	TRBD1	TRBJ1-2	TGTGCCAGCTCCAGTGAGGGCCGACAGGGTTCCTATGGCTACACCTTC	CASSSEGRQGSYGYTF
-	TRBV18	TRBD1	TRBJ2-1	TGTGCCAGCTCGCTGGACAGGGGGCGTCGCCTGAGCTCCTACAATGAGCAGTTCTTC	CASSLDRGRRLSSYNEQFF
-	TRBV7-9	-	TRBJ2-1	TGTGCCAGCAGTCCTATCCGACAGATGTTCAATGAGCAGTTCTTC	CASSPIRQMFNEQFF